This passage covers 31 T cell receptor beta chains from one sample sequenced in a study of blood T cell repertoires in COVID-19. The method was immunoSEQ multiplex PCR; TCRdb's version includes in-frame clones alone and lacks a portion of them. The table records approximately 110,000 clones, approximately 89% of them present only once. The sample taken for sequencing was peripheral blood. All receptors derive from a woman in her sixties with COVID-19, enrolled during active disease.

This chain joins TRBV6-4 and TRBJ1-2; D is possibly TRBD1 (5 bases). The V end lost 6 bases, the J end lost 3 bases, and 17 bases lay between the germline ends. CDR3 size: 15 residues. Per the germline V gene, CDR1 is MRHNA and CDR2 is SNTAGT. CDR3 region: CASRAGQKGDYGYTF. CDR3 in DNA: TGTGCCAGCAGGGCCGGGCAAAAAGGGGACTATGGCTACACCTTC.

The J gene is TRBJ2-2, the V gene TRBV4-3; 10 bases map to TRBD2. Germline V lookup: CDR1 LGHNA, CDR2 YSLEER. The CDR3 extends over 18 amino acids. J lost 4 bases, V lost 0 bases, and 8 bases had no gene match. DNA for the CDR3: TGCGCCAGCAGCCAAGATCTGAGCGGGGGGGCGCGCACCGGGGAGCTGTTTTTT. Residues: CASSQDLSGGARTGELFF.

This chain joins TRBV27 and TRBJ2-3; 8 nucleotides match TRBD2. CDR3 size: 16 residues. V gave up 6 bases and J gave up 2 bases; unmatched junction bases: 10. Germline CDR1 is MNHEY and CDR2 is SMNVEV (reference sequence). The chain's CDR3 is CASRGGSGGVTDTQYF. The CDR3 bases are TGTGCCAGCAGGGGAGGGAGCGGGGGAGTCACAGATACGCAGTATTTT.

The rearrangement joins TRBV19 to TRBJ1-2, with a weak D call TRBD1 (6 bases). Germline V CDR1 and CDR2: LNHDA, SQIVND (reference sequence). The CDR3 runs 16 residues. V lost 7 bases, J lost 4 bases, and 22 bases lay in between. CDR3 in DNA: TGTGCCAGTACCGTTTTTCGGGGGGCTGGATTCTATGGCTACACCTTC. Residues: CASTVFRGAGFYGYTF.

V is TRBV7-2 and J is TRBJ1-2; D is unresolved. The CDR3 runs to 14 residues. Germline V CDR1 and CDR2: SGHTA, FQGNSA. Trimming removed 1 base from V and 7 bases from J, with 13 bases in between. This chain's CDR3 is CASSLERGIGGYTF. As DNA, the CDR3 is TGTGCCAGCAGCTTAGAGCGGGGTATAGGTGGCTACACCTTC.

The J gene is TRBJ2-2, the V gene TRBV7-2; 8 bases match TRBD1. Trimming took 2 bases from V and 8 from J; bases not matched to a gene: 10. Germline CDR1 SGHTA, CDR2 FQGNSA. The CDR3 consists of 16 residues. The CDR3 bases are TGTGCCAGCAGCTTAACAGGGGGTTATGACGTTGGGGAGCTGTTTTTT. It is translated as CASSLTGGYDVGELFF.

Here the CDR3 DNA reads TGTGCCAGCAGTGGCGGACAGGGGAACATTCAGTACTTC. Encoded protein: CASSGGQGNIQYF. The chain links TRBV6-4 to TRBJ2-4; TRBD1 aligns across 9 bases. The CDR3 loop spans 13 amino acids. With 4 bases clipped from V and 7 bases from J, the junction kept 2 bases outside the gene matches. Germline CDR1 and CDR2: MRHNA and SNTAGT.

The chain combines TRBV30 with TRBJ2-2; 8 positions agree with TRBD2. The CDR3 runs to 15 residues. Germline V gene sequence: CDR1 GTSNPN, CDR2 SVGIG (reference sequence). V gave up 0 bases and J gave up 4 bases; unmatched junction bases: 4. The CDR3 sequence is CAWSVVSGVTGELFF. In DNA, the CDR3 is TGTGCCTGGAGTGTAGTTAGCGGGGTCACCGGGGAGCTGTTTTTT.

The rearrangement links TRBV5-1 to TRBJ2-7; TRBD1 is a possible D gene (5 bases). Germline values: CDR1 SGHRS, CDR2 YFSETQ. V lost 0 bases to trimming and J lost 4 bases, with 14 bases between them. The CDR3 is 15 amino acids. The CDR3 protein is CASSLVVGHPYEQYF. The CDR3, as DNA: TGCGCCAGCAGCTTGGTGGTAGGACACCCTTACGAGCAGTACTTC.

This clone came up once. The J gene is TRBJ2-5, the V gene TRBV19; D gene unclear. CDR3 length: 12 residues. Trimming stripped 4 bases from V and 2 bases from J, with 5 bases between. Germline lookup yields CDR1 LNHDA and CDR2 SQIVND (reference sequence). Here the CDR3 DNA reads TGTGCCAGTAGTAGCCAGCAAGAGACCCAGTACTTC. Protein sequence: CASSSQQETQYF.

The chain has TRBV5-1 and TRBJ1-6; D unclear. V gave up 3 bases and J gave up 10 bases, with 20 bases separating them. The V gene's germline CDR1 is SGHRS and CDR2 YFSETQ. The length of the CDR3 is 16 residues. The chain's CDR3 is CASSSDLTEGVSPLHF. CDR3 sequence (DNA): TGCGCCAGCAGCTCCGACCTCACGGAGGGAGTGTCACCCCTCCACTTT.

CDR3 region: CASSIGTGLNQPQHF. Written as DNA, the CDR3 is TGCGCCAGCAGCATAGGGACAGGCCTCAATCAGCCCCAGCATTTT. The chain is built from TRBV5-1 and TRBJ1-5; 8 nucleotides match TRBD1. The CDR3 is made up of 15 amino acids. Unmatched junction bases numbered 6, after V lost 4 bases and J lost 3 bases. Germline V gene data show CDR1 as SGHRS and CDR2 as YFSETQ.

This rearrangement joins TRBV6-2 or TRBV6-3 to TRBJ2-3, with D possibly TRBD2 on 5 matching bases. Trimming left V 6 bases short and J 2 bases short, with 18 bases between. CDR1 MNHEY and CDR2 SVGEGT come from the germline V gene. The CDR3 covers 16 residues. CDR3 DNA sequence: TGTGCCAGCAGCACGGGATGGGGTGAGGCCACAGATACGCAGTATTTT. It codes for CASSTGWGEATDTQYF.

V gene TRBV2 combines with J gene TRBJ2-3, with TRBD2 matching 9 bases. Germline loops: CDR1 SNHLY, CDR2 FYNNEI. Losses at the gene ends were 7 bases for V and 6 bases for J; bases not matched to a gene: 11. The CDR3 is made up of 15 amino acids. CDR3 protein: CASNRRGGQGDTQYF. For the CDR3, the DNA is TGTGCCAGCAATCGGCGGGGGGGCCAGGGCGATACGCAGTATTTT.

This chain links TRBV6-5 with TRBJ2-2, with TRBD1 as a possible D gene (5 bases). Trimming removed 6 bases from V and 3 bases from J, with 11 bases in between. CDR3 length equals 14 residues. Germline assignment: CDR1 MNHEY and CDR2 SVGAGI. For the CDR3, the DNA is TGTGCCAGCAGAGTCGCAGGGTACACCGGGGAGCTGTTTTTT. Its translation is CASRVAGYTGELFF.

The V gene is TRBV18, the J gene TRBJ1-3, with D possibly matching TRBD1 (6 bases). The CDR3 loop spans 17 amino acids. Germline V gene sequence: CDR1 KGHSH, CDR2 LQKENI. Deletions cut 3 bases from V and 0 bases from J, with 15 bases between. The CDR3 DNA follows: TGTGCCAGCTCACCCACTCAAGGGGGAGTCTCTGGAAACACCATATATTTT. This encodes CASSPTQGGVSGNTIYF.

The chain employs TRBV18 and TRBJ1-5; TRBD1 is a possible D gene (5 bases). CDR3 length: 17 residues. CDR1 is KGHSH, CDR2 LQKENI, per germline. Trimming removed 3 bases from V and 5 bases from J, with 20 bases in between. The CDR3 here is CASSPTTETIADQPQHF. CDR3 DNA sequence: TGTGCCAGCTCACCCACGACAGAGACTATAGCGGATCAGCCCCAGCATTTT.

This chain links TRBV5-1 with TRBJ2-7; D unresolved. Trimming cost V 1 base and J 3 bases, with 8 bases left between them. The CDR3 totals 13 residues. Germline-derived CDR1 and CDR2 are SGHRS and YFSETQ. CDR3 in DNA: TGCGCCAGCAGCTTGCAGGTGAACTACGAGCAGTACTTC. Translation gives CASSLQVNYEQYF.

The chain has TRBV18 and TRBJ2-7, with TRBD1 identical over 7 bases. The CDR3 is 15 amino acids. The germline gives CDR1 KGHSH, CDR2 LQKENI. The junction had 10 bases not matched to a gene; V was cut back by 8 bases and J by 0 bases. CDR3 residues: CASRRQGRSSYEQYF. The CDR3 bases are TGTGCCAGCCGTAGACAGGGACGGAGCTCCTACGAGCAGTACTTC.

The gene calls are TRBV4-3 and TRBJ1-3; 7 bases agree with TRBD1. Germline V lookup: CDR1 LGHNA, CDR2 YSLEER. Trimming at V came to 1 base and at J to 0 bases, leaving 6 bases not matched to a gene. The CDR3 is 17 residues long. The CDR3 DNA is TGCGCCAGCAGCCAAGCCCCGGACAGGAACTCTGGAAACACCATATATTTT. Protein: CASSQAPDRNSGNTIYF.

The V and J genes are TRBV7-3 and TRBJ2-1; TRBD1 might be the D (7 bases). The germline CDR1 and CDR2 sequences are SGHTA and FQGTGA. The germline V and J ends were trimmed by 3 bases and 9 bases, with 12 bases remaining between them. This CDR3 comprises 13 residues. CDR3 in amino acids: CASSFQGGGEQFF. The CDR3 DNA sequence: TGTGCCAGCAGCTTCCAGGGGGGCGGTGAGCAGTTCTTC. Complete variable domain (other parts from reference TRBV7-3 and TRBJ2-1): GAGVSQTPSNKVTEKGKYVELRCDPISGHTALYWYRQSLGQGPEFLIYFQGTGAADDSGLPNDRFFAVRPEGSVSTLKIQRTERGDSAVYLCASSFQGGGEQFFGPGTRLTVL.

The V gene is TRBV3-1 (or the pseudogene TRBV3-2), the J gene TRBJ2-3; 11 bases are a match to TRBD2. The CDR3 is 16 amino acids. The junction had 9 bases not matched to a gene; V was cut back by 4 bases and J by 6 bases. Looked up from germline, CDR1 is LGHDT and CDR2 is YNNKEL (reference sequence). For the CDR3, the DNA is TGTGCCAGCAGCCCTCTGGGGACTAGCGGAACGGATACGCAGTATTTT. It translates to CASSPLGTSGTDTQYF.

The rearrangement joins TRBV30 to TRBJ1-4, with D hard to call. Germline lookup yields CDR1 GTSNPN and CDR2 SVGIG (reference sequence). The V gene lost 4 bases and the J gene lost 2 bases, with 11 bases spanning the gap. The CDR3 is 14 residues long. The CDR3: CAWTPGVTNEKLFF. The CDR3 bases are TGTGCCTGGACTCCCGGGGTTACTAATGAAAAACTGTTTTTT.

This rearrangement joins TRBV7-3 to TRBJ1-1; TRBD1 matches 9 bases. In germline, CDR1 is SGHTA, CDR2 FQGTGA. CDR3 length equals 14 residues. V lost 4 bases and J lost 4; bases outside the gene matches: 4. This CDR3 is CASSSGQGSTEAFF. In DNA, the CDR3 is TGTGCCAGCAGCTCGGGACAGGGAAGCACTGAAGCTTTCTTT.

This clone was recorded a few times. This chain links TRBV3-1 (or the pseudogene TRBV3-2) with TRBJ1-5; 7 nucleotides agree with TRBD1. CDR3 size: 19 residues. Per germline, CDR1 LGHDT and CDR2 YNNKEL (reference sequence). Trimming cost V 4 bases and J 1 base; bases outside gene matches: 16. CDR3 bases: TGTGCCAGCAGCCCTCCCCGACAGGGAAAAAAGGAGAGCAATCAGCCCCAGCATTTT. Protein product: CASSPPRQGKKESNQPQHF.

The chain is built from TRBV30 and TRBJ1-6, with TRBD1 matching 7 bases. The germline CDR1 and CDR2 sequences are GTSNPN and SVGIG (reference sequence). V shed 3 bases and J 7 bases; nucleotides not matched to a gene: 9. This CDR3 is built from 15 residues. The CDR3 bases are TGTGCCTGGAGCGCCCGGGACAGCGCCAATTCACCCCTCCACTTT. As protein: CAWSARDSANSPLHF.

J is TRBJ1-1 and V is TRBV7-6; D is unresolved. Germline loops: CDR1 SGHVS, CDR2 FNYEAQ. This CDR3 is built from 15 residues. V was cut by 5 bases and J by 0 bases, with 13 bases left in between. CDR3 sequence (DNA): TGTGCCAGCAGCACCCAACAGTTCATGAACACTGAAGCTTTCTTT. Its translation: CASSTQQFMNTEAFF.

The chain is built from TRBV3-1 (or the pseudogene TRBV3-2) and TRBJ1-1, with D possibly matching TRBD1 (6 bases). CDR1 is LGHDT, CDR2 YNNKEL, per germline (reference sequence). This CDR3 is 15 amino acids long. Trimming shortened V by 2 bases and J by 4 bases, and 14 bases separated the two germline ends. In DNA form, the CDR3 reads TGTGCCAGCAGCCAACAACCCAACAGGGCCACTGAAGCTTTCTTT. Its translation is CASSQQPNRATEAFF.

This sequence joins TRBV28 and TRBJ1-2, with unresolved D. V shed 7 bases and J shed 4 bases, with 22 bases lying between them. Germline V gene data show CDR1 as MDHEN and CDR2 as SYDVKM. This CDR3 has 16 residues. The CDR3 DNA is TGTGCCAGCATCCAAGAAGGTAGCATGGGAGGCTATGGCTACACCTTC. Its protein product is CASIQEGSMGGYGYTF.

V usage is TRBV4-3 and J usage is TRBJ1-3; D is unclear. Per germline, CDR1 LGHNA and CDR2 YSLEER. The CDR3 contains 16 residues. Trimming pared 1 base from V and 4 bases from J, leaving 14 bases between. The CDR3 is CASSQAHEDMGNTIYF. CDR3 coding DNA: TGCGCCAGCAGCCAAGCACACGAAGACATGGGAAACACCATATATTTT.

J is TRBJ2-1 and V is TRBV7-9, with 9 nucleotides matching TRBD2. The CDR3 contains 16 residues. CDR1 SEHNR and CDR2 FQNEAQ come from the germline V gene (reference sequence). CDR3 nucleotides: TGTGCTGGAAGCGGGGGGCTTGAGGTCTCCTACAATGAGCAGTTCTTC. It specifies CAGSGGLEVSYNEQFF.